This entry concerns a single T cell receptor beta chain. Original processing notes: Nucleated cell counts were estimated from reference gene primer amplification. Produced via immunoSEQ multiplex PCR; TCRdb's table is partial and in-frame only. The V and J calls and clone size were taken over from that table, and D and trimming were inferred from the DNA. Of about 100,000 clones in the sample, roughly 88% were seen once. Germline V gene lookup returns CDR1 SNHLY and CDR2 FYNNEI. The CDR3 runs to 18 residues. V was clipped by 6 bases and J by 0 bases; unmatched bases: 15. This entry belongs to a study of blood T cell repertoires in COVID-19. As for the study in general: The United States, Italy and Spain provided the acute and convalescent COVID-19 samples. T cells, B-cell-depleted T cells, or PBMCs provided the cDNA or gDNA that served as material.

The chain combines TRBV2 with TRBJ1-2, with 8 bases fitting TRBD1. This receptor was obtained from an elderly man with acute or convalescent COVID-19. Input material: peripheral blood. The CDR3 sequence is CASSPLPGQAASNYGYTF. The CDR3 region has the DNA TGTGCCAGCAGCCCGCTCCCGGGACAGGCAGCTTCTAACTATGGCTACACCTTC. Using reference TRBV2 and TRBJ1-2 for the parts outside the CDR3, the full variable domain is EPEVTQTPSHQVTQMGQEVILRCVPISNHLYFYWYRQILGQKVEFLVSFYNNEISEKSEIFDDQFSVERPDGSNFTLKIRSTKLEDSAMYFCASSPLPGQAASNYGYTFGSGTRLTVV.